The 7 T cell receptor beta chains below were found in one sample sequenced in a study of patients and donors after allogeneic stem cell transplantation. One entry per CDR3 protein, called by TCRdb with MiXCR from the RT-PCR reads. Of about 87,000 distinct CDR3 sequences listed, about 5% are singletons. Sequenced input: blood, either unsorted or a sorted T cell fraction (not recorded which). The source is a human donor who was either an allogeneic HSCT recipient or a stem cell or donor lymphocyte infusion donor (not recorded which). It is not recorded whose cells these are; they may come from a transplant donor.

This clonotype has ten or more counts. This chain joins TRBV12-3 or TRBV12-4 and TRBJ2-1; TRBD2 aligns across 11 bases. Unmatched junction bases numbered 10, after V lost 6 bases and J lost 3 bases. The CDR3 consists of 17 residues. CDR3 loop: CASSPPRTSGFYNEQFF. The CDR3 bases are TGTGCCAGCAGCCCACCACGGACTAGCGGGTTCTACAATGAGCAGTTCTTC.

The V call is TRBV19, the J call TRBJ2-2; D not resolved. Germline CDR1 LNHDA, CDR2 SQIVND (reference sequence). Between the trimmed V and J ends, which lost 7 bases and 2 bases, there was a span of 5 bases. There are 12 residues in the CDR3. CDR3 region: CASNINTGELFF. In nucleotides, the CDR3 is TGTGCCAGTAATATCAACACCGGGGAGCTGTTTTTT.

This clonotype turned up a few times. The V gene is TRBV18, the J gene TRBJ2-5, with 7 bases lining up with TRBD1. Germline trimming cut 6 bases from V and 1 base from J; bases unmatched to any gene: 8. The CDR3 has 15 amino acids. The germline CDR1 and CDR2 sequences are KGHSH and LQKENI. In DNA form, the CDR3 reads TGTGCCAGCTCTAAGTGGGGACAGAGCCAAGAGACCCAGTACTTC. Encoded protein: CASSKWGQSQETQYF.

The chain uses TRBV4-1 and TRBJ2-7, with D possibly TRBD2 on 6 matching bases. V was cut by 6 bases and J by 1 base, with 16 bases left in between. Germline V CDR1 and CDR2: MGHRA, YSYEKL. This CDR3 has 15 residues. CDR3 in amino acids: CASRPVLRDSYEQYF. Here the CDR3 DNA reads TGCGCCAGCAGACCCGTCTTGCGGGATTCCTACGAGCAGTACTTC.

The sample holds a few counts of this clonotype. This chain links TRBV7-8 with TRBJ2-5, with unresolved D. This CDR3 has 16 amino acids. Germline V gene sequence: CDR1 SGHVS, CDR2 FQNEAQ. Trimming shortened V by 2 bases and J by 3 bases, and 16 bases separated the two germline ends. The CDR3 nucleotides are TGTGCCAGCAGCTTACCTCTCCGACAAGGGAAAGAGACCCAGTACTTC. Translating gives CASSLPLRQGKETQYF.

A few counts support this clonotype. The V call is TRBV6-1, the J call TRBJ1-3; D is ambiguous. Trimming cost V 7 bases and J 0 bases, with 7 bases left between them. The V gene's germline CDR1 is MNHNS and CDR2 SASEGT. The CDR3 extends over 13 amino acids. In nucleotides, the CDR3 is TGTGCCAGCACTGGCCGCTCTGGAAACACCATATATTTT. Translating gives CASTGRSGNTIYF.

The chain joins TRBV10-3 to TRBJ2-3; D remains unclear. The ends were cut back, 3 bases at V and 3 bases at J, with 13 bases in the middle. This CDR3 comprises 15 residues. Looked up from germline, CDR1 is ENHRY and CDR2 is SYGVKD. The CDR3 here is CAISDPTIRTDTQYF. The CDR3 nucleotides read TGTGCCATCAGTGACCCAACTATTCGTACAGATACGCAGTATTTT.